Below, 7 T cell receptor beta chains from the same sample are listed, as sequenced in a study of shared clonotypes between healthy human individuals. Data came from immunoSEQ multiplex PCR; TCRdb stores just in-frame clones and leaves some out. The sample has under 2,500,000 clones, roughly 95% seen once. The sample consisted of naive CD4+ T cells sorted from blood. The subset denotes: CD45RA+ positively selected. These receptors all come from a man younger than 35 in good health.

In DNA form, the CDR3 reads TGTGCCAGCACCCGACCTAAAGGCACCGGGGAGCTGTTTTTT. It encodes CASTRPKGTGELFF. The rearrangement links TRBV2 to TRBJ2-2; no definite D call. Trimming took off 7 bases at V and 4 bases at J, with 13 bases between the two ends. The CDR3 covers 14 residues. Germline V gene lookup returns CDR1 SNHLY and CDR2 FYNNEI.

Here the CDR3 reads CASSVKSLAGGELFF. The CDR3 DNA sequence: TGTGCCAGCAGCGTAAAGTCACTAGCGGGCGGGGAGCTGTTTTTT. The chain couples TRBV9 to TRBJ2-2; 9 nucleotides agree with TRBD2. The CDR3 has 15 amino acids. CDR1 is SGDLS and CDR2 is YYNGEE in the germline V gene. J was trimmed by 7 bases and V by 1 base; bases with no gene match: 5.

On this clone: This same CDR3 is encoded by further DNA sequences in the sample. The CDR3: CASSSTGGTDTQYF. CDR3 nucleotide sequence: TGTGCCAGCAGTTCAACAGGGGGCACAGATACGCAGTATTTT. J is TRBJ2-3 and V is TRBV5-6, with 7 bases aligning to TRBD1. The J segment lost 1 base and the V segment lost 5 bases, leaving 4 bases of the junction unmatched. This CDR3 has 14 residues. Germline V gives CDR1 SGHDT, CDR2 YYEEEE.

Comments on this clone: This same CDR3 is encoded by further DNA sequences in the sample. This chain connects TRBV2 to TRBJ2-7; 11 nucleotides match TRBD1. The ends lost 5 bases at V and 4 bases at J; junction bases unmatched: 7. Germline V gene data show CDR1 as SNHLY and CDR2 as FYNNEI. The CDR3 is 15 amino acids. The CDR3 protein is CASSSGTGGIYEQYF. The CDR3 nucleotides are TGTGCCAGCAGTTCCGGGACAGGGGGAATTTACGAGCAGTACTTC.

In the case of this clone: The same CDR3 can be traced to other DNA sequences in this sample. This sequence joins TRBV29-1 and TRBJ1-1, with TRBD1 identical over 8 bases. Losses at the gene ends were 4 bases for V and 1 base for J; bases not matched to a gene: 2. This CDR3 region has 13 residues. Per germline, CDR1 SQVTM and CDR2 ANQGSEA. This CDR3 is CSVGQGPNTEAFF. In DNA form, the CDR3 reads TGCAGCGTTGGACAGGGGCCGAACACTGAAGCTTTCTTT.

This chain uses TRBV5-1 with TRBJ2-3; D is undetermined. Trimming shortened V by 2 bases and J by 2 bases, and 6 bases separated the two germline ends. Germline CDR1 and CDR2: SGHRS and YFSETQ. The CDR3 spans 13 residues. The CDR3: CASSFSTTDTQYF. Here the CDR3 DNA reads TGCGCCAGCAGCTTCTCAACCACAGATACGCAGTATTTT.

The rearrangement joins TRBV13 to TRBJ2-1; TRBD1 might be the D (5 bases). V was clipped by 2 bases and J by 0 bases, with 20 bases between them. There are 19 residues in the CDR3. Germline CDR1 reads PRHDT; CDR2 reads FYEKMQ (reference sequence). CDR3 bases: TGTGCCAGCAGCTTAAGTGGGCTGGGGCCCACGAGCTCCTACAATGAGCAGTTCTTC. Its protein is CASSLSGLGPTSSYNEQFF.